Following are 32 T cell receptor beta chains from one sample sequenced in a study of blood T cells in healthy people across ages. The use of a sample-barcoded 5' primer and a J-beta primer mix characterized a second PCR of roughly 6 to 11 cycles. TCRdb recomputed calls from the 5' RACE reads with MiXCR, one row per CDR3 protein. The data hold about 800,000 distinct CDR3 sequences, with approximately 25% observed a single time. This sample also appeared in a second study, on T cells of mothers and their children.

Sample: blood. The source of these receptors is a boy under 18 in good health.

This clonotype has just a few counts. The chain has TRBV7-2 and TRBJ2-5, with D possibly matching TRBD2 (5 bases). Trimming shortened V by 5 bases and J by 5 bases, and 18 bases separated the two germline ends. Germline V gene data show CDR1 as SGHTA and CDR2 as FQGNSA. The CDR3 contains 15 residues. CDR3 nucleotide sequence: TGTGCCAGCAGCACGGGCTCAAAACCGGGGGAGACCCAGTACTTC. Protein: CASSTGSKPGETQYF.

The chain joins TRBV20-1 to TRBJ1-3; 7 bases line up with TRBD1. This CDR3 has 14 residues. The germline gives CDR1 DFQATT, CDR2 SNEGSKA (reference sequence). J gave up 0 bases and V 6 bases, and 5 bases lay outside the gene matches. The CDR3 DNA sequence: TGCAGTGCCGCCGGGACAGACTCTGGAAACACCATATATTTT. It codes for CSAAGTDSGNTIYF.

This clonotype has only a few counts. The rearrangement uses TRBV3-1 and TRBJ2-7, with a weak D call TRBD1 (6 bases). Germline assignment: CDR1 LGHDT and CDR2 YNNKEL (reference sequence). There are 15 residues in the CDR3. The ends were cut back, 1 base at V and 2 bases at J, with 12 bases in the middle. Here the CDR3 DNA reads TGTGCCAGCAGCCAAGTGGCACAGGGACCCTACGAGCAGTACTTC. Amino acid sequence: CASSQVAQGPYEQYF.

This clonotype was found many times. The chain is built from TRBV4-3 and TRBJ2-5, with a weak D call TRBD2 (5 bases). With the DNA end fitting TRBJ2-7 better, the J assignment may be wrong. CDR1 and CDR2 (germline): LGHNA, YSLEER. The CDR3 consists of 13 residues. CDR3 nucleotide sequence: TGCGCCAGCAGCCAAGGTACGGGATACGAGCAGTACTTC. This sequence encodes CASSQGTGYEQYF.

The chain couples TRBV18 to TRBJ2-2, with D unresolved. Trimming shortened V by 5 bases and J by 3 bases, and 10 bases separated the two germline ends. The CDR3 is 14 residues long. The germline V gene encodes CDR1 KGHSH and CDR2 LQKENI. The CDR3 nucleotides are TGTGCCAGCTCAGGGAAAAGAGACACCGGGGAGCTGTTTTTT. Encoded protein: CASSGKRDTGELFF.

This clonotype was observed a few times. This chain links TRBV14 with TRBJ2-1; D not certain. This CDR3 region has 16 residues. V was shortened by 3 bases and J by 0 bases, with 12 bases between the two germline ends. From germline, CDR1 is SGHDN and CDR2 FVKESK. CDR3 in DNA: TGTGCCAGCAGCCATACCGAGCTGAGCTCCTACAATGAGCAGTTCTTC. Its translation is CASSHTELSSYNEQFF. Using reference TRBV14 and TRBJ2-1 for the parts outside the CDR3, the full variable domain is EAGVTQFPSHSVIEKGQTVTLRCDPISGHDNLYWYRRVMGKEIKFLLHFVKESKQDESGMPNNRFLAERTGGTYSTLKVQPAELEDSGVYFCASSHTELSSYNEQFFGPGTRLTVL.

This clonotype was seen once. This sequence joins TRBV12-3 or TRBV12-4 and TRBJ1-1, with D possibly matching TRBD1 (5 bases). The CDR3 spans 14 residues. V lost 8 bases and J lost 5, with 18 bases in between. CDR3 nucleotide sequence: TGTGCCAGCGGACGACAGCTTAAAGTTACTGAAGCTTTCTTT. This codes for CASGRQLKVTEAFF.

This sequence joins TRBV24-1 and TRBJ2-5, with D maybe TRBD1 (6 bases). Trimming removed 2 bases at V and 5 bases at J, with 8 bases between. The CDR3 runs to 13 residues. The germline V gene encodes CDR1 KGHDR and CDR2 SFDVKD. CDR3 region: CATSDSGEETQYF. The CDR3 region has the DNA TGTGCCACCAGTGATTCAGGGGAGGAGACCCAGTACTTC.

The chain couples TRBV27 to TRBJ2-1; possibly TRBD2 for D (6 bases). Germline V CDR1 and CDR2: MNHEY, SMNVEV (reference sequence). This CDR3 has 16 residues. Trimming removed 5 bases at V and 0 bases at J, with 14 bases between. CDR3 residues: CASSPPAGSSYNEQFF. The CDR3, as DNA: TGTGCCAGCAGTCCCCCAGCGGGCAGCTCCTACAATGAGCAGTTCTTC.

The chain couples TRBV9 to TRBJ2-3; tentative D call: TRBD2 (5 bases). The germline CDR1 and CDR2 sequences are SGDLS and YYNGEE. The length of the CDR3 is 14 residues. Trimming left V 4 bases short and J 4 bases short, with 13 bases between. This CDR3 reads CASSPRTPPDTQYF. The CDR3 DNA reads TGTGCCAGCAGCCCCAGGACTCCCCCAGATACGCAGTATTTT.

The rearrangement uses TRBV27 and TRBJ2-7, with D unresolved. The germline V gene encodes CDR1 MNHEY and CDR2 SMNVEV (reference sequence). CDR3 size: 14 residues. V lost 4 bases and J lost 4, with 14 bases in between. CDR3 sequence reads: CASSWDPKVYEQYF. Written as DNA, the CDR3 is TGTGCCAGCAGTTGGGATCCTAAAGTGTACGAGCAGTACTTC.

This chain links TRBV5-1 with TRBJ2-5; 9 nucleotides agree with TRBD2. The CDR3 runs to 16 residues. Germline CDR1 reads SGHRS; CDR2 reads YFSETQ. Trimming at V came to 0 bases and at J to 0 bases, leaving 3 bases not matched to a gene. The CDR3, as DNA: TGCGCCAGCAGCTTGGCTCCTAGCGGGGACCAAGAGACCCAGTACTTC. Its translation: CASSLAPSGDQETQYF.

This chain uses TRBV24-1 with TRBJ2-2, with D perhaps being TRBD1 or TRBD2 (6 bases each). V lost 9 bases and J lost 3, with 13 bases in between. Germline V gene data show CDR1 as KGHDR and CDR2 as SFDVKD. CDR3 length equals 14 residues. CDR3 DNA sequence: TGTGCCACCCGCCGGGGGCAGGACACCGGGGAGCTGTTTTTT. It is translated as CATRRGQDTGELFF.

As to this clonotype: As the CDR3 is not closed by the conserved phenylalanine or tryptophan, this likely results from a read error. This chain joins TRBV29-1 and TRBJ1-2; TRBD1 matches 9 bases. V shed 3 bases, J shed 4 bases, and the junction held 9 bases outside the gene matches. CDR3 length: 15 residues. From germline, CDR1 is SQVTM and CDR2 ANQGSEA. In DNA, the CDR3 is TGCAGCGTTGAGTTGGGGACAGGGAGTGGCTATGGCTACACCGTC. It is translated as CSVELGTGSGYGYTV.

This clonotype has more than one count but fewer than ten. The chain combines TRBV21-1 with TRBJ2-2; TRBD1, as called in the table, went unchecked against the DNA. TRBV21-1 is a pseudogene. The CDR3 has 16 residues. CDR3 protein: CASSKGPEAGTGELFF. The CDR3 region has the DNA TGTGCCAGCAGCAAAGGTCCCGAGGCGGGCACCGGGGAGCTGTTTTTT.

CDR3 nucleotides: TGCGCCAGCAGCCCTGACTGGGCGGGGGGACTCAGCTACAATGAGCAGTTCTTC. This codes for CASSPDWAGGLSYNEQFF. The chain recombines TRBV5-1 with TRBJ2-1, with 8 bases lining up with TRBD2. Germline V lookup: CDR1 SGHRS, CDR2 YFSETQ. The CDR3 runs to 18 residues. Trimming removed 4 bases from V and 3 bases from J; junction bases left unmatched: 15.

The V call is TRBV20-1, the J call TRBJ2-7, with TRBD2 matching over 8 bases. J was trimmed by 0 bases and V by 6 bases; bases with no gene match: 7. There are 14 residues in the CDR3. From germline, CDR1 is DFQATT and CDR2 SNEGSKA (reference sequence). CDR3 bases: TGCAGTGCCACTCTCGGGACTAGCTCCTACGAGCAGTACTTC. This encodes CSATLGTSSYEQYF.

The chain joins TRBV19 to TRBJ1-6; 10 bases line up with TRBD1. Germline lookup yields CDR1 LNHDA and CDR2 SQIVND (reference sequence). The V segment lost 9 bases and the J segment 10 bases; nucleotides outside the gene matches: 12. The CDR3 consists of 15 residues. For the CDR3, the DNA is TGTGCCAGCCAAACACTCGGGACAGGGGCCTCACCCCTCCACTTT. Its protein is CASQTLGTGASPLHF.

The rearrangement joins TRBV3-1 to TRBJ2-7, with D tentatively TRBD2 (6 bases). The V and J ends lost 3 bases and 3 bases respectively, with 9 bases between them. Germline values: CDR1 LGHDT, CDR2 YNNKEL (reference sequence). This CDR3 has 13 residues. Written as DNA, the CDR3 is TGTGCCAGCAGCCACGGACTATACTACGAGCAGTACTTC. It encodes CASSHGLYYEQYF.

This clonotype occurred once. This chain uses TRBV7-9 with TRBJ2-3; the D gene is possibly TRBD2 (6 bases). This CDR3 is 16 amino acids long. V shed 2 bases and J shed 2 bases, with 14 bases lying between them. Germline-derived CDR1 and CDR2 are SEHNR and FQNEAQ (reference sequence). The CDR3 protein is CASSLLVGLFTDTQYF. CDR3 nucleotide sequence: TGTGCCAGCAGCTTATTGGTAGGACTATTCACAGATACGCAGTATTTT.

This clonotype has only a few counts. The chain employs TRBV6-5 and TRBJ2-2, with D possibly TRBD2 on 7 matching bases. The CDR3 extends over 16 amino acids. The germline gives CDR1 MNHEY, CDR2 SVGAGI. V lost 4 bases and J 8 bases, leaving 20 bases between the germline ends. CDR3 protein: CASSSTGGPTRGELFF. CDR3 nucleotides: TGTGCCAGCAGTTCCACGGGGGGCCCAACCAGAGGGGAGCTGTTTTTT.

The V gene is TRBV9, the J gene TRBJ2-7; 7 nucleotides agree with TRBD1. Germline lookup yields CDR1 SGDLS and CDR2 YYNGEE. Trimming at V came to 1 base and at J to 3 bases, leaving 4 bases not matched to a gene. The CDR3 consists of 14 residues. The CDR3 DNA follows: TGTGCCAGCAGCGTACTACAGGGGTACTACGAGCAGTACTTC. It yields the protein CASSVLQGYYEQYF.

The V gene is TRBV7-9, the J gene TRBJ2-5, with D possibly TRBD2 on 5 matching bases. CDR3 size: 15 residues. CDR1 and CDR2 from the germline V gene are SEHNR and FQNEAQ (reference sequence). The V and J ends lost 3 bases and 3 bases respectively, with 14 bases between them. The CDR3 loop reads CASSFTTGYEETQYF. The CDR3 nucleotides read TGTGCCAGCAGCTTCACTACGGGGTATGAAGAGACCCAGTACTTC. Variable domain in full (rest from reference TRBV7-9 and TRBJ2-5): DTGVSQNPRHKITKRGQNVTFRCDPISEHNRLYWYRQTLGQGPEFLTYFQNEAQLEKSRLLSDRFSAERPKGSFSTLEIQRTEQGDSAMYLCASSFTTGYEETQYFGPGTRLLVL.

This clonotype was seen a handful of times. This chain uses TRBV7-2 with TRBJ2-7; 8 bases are a match to TRBD2. CDR3 length equals 14 residues. V lost 6 bases, J lost 2 bases, and 6 bases stayed unmatched. Germline loops: CDR1 SGHTA, CDR2 FQGNSA. CDR3 coding DNA: TGTGCCAGCAGGGCGACTAGCGTAACCTACGAGCAGTACTTC. Protein: CASRATSVTYEQYF.

Only a few counts were recorded for this clonotype. This sequence joins TRBV27 and TRBJ2-5, with a weak D call TRBD2 (5 bases). Deletions cut 3 bases from V and 3 bases from J, with 14 bases between. The germline V gene has CDR1 MNHEY and CDR2 SMNVEV (reference sequence). The CDR3 has 15 amino acids. As DNA, the CDR3 is TGTGCCAGCAGTTTCAGTGGCTTCGGGAAAGAGACCCAGTACTTC. As protein: CASSFSGFGKETQYF.

V usage is TRBV6-5 and J usage is TRBJ2-3, with no clear D. V was shortened by 2 bases and J by 6 bases, with 9 bases between the two germline ends. This CDR3 spans 13 amino acids. Per the germline V gene, CDR1 is MNHEY and CDR2 is SVGAGI. Written as DNA, the CDR3 is TGTGCCAGCAGTTACCAACGTGGGGATACGCAGTATTTT. Translated, it gives CASSYQRGDTQYF.

This clonotype was counted a few times. The gene calls are TRBV9 and TRBJ2-3, with a tentative D call TRBD1 (5 bases). The V gene's germline CDR1 is SGDLS and CDR2 YYNGEE. This CDR3 contains 15 residues. Trimming took off 0 bases at V and 6 bases at J, with 14 bases between the two ends. This chain's CDR3 is CASSVGGREADTQYF. As DNA, the CDR3 is TGTGCCAGCAGCGTAGGCGGCAGGGAAGCGGATACGCAGTATTTT.

This clonotype occurred a few times. The gene calls are TRBV6-2 or TRBV6-3 and TRBJ1-2, with 7 positions matching TRBD1. CDR3 length equals 17 residues. The V gene's germline CDR1 is MNHEY and CDR2 SVGEGT. J gave up 3 bases and V 2 bases, and 12 bases lay outside the gene matches. The CDR3 DNA reads TGTGCCAGCAGTTACGCGACAGGGCAGCGGTATGACTATGGCTACACCTTC. It translates to CASSYATGQRYDYGYTF.

This clonotype was seen only a few times. The chain couples TRBV5-1 to TRBJ1-3; D is possibly TRBD1 (5 bases). CDR3 length: 19 residues. Trimming stripped 0 bases from V and 0 bases from J, with 19 bases between. Per the germline V gene, CDR1 is SGHRS and CDR2 is YFSETQ. The CDR3 bases are TGCGCCAGCAGCTTGGGTCCTTCGTACGGGACGATCTCTGGAAACACCATATATTTT. Its translation: CASSLGPSYGTISGNTIYF.

This clonotype was counted between two and nine times. J is TRBJ2-6 and V is TRBV9; D ambiguous. Germline V gene sequence: CDR1 SGDLS, CDR2 YYNGEE. The CDR3 extends over 16 amino acids. V gave up 0 bases and J gave up 2 bases, with 9 bases separating them. The CDR3 nucleotides are TGTGCCAGCAGCGTAGCCGCCAACACTGGGGCCAACGTCCTGACTTTC. Translation gives CASSVAANTGANVLTF.

The table lists this clonotype with a few counts. V and J are TRBV15 and TRBJ2-4, with TRBD1 matching 7 bases. J was trimmed by 6 bases and V by 7 bases; bases with no gene match: 9. This CDR3 comprises 14 residues. CDR1 is LNHNV, CDR2 YYDKDF, per germline (reference sequence). The CDR3 spells CATTPGQPSNIQYF. CDR3 in DNA: TGTGCCACCACGCCGGGACAGCCTTCAAACATTCAGTACTTC.

This clonotype was detected a few times. This rearrangement joins TRBV6-6 to TRBJ1-4; 8 bases fit TRBD1. V lost 4 bases and J lost 6; bases outside the gene matches: 7. The CDR3 is made up of 15 amino acids. CDR1 is MNHNY and CDR2 is SVGAGI in the germline V gene (reference sequence). The CDR3 region is CASSSNSGGDEKLFF. CDR3 in DNA: TGTGCCAGCAGTTCCAATTCAGGGGGCGATGAAAAACTGTTTTTT.